This TCR beta chain was profiled in a study of T-cell memory formation after mild COVID-19. General study findings and limits: Contracting CD4+ clones sat mainly in CM and EM; CD8+ in EMRA. Day 37-peaking second-wave clones had unconfirmed SARS-CoV-2 specificity. The finding that pre-infection memory included some responding clones suggested that cross-reactive memory joined. CD4/CD8 balance characterized clones contracting day 15 to 85, and CD4+ skew characterized later expanders.

Trimming cost V 2 bases and J 3 bases, with 11 bases left between them. The CDR3 runs 14 residues. Germline values: CDR1 MNHNY, CDR2 SVGAGI (reference sequence). With regard to this clonotype: Its antigen remains unidentified.

One entry per CDR3 protein, called by TCRdb with MiXCR from the 5' RACE reads. In the table there are under 200,000 distinct CDR3 sequences, roughly 30% of which are singletons. The origin of this receptor is an adult woman who had mild COVID-19 (a few samples of this study predate the infection). Cell type and time point are not known. The J gene is TRBJ2-7, the V gene TRBV6-6, with a possible D match to TRBD2 (5 bases). Material: PBMCs or a T cell subset sorted from them (not recorded which). CDR3 protein: CASSYAGRDYEQYF. The CDR3 bases are TGTGCCAGCAGTTACGCGGGCCGAGACTACGAGCAGTACTTC.